These 11 T cell receptor beta chains share one sample of origin, sequenced in a study of cytomegalovirus exposure and HLA in healthy donors. The PCR made use of 60 Vbeta and 13 Jbeta primers. Some clones are missing from TCRdb's copy, which holds only in-frame ones; the method was immunoSEQ multiplex PCR. The table has roughly 73,000 clones, around 75% seen once. Sample: PBMCs. These receptors were taken from a man in his sixties or seventies in good health and CMV-seronegative.

The chain is built from TRBV5-1 and TRBJ2-3, with 10 bases that match TRBD2. This CDR3 spans 16 amino acids. In germline, CDR1 is SGHRS, CDR2 YFSETQ. V trimming: 2 bases; J trimming: 3 bases; junction bases outside the gene matches: 6. The CDR3 DNA sequence: TGCGCCAGCAGCTTTTTAGCGGGGGGCGCTACAGATACGCAGTATTTT. Amino acid sequence: CASSFLAGGATDTQYF. Combining the CDR3 with reference TRBV5-1 and TRBJ2-3 gives the whole variable domain KAGVTQTPRYLIKTRGQQVTLSCSPISGHRSVSWYQQTPGQGLQFLFEYFSETQRNKGNFPGRFSGRQFSNSRSEMNVSTLELGDSALYLCASSFLAGGATDTQYFGPGTRLTVL.

This sequence joins TRBV5-6 and TRBJ2-3, with D unclear. Germline assignment: CDR1 SGHDT and CDR2 YYEEEE. V shed 6 bases and J shed 1 base, with 12 bases lying between them. This CDR3 has 14 amino acids. The CDR3 DNA sequence: TGTGCCAGCACCTCTAGTGGAGGCACAGATACGCAGTATTTT. As protein: CASTSSGGTDTQYF.

The J gene is TRBJ2-3, the V gene TRBV4-3, with 7 nucleotides matching TRBD2. V dropped 0 bases and J dropped 8; count of bases not matched to a gene: 17. Germline CDR1 is LGHNA and CDR2 is YSLEER. The CDR3 has 18 amino acids. CDR3 nucleotide sequence: TGCGCCAGCAGCCAAGATGGGGTGGGAGGGCCGCCCTATGCTACGCAGTATTTT. The encoded protein is CASSQDGVGGPPYATQYF.

V gene TRBV7-2 combines with J gene TRBJ1-5; 8 bases are a match to TRBD1. The CDR3 runs to 16 residues. The J segment lost 7 bases and the V segment lost 5 bases, leaving 13 bases of the junction unmatched. Per germline, CDR1 SGHTA and CDR2 FQGNSA. The CDR3 bases are TGTGCCAGCAGCGCCCACCCGACAGGGGCGGACCAGCCCCAGCATTTT. Translating it yields CASSAHPTGADQPQHF.

The CDR3 DNA reads TGTGCCAGCAGACAGCCCTCTGGGGCCAACGTCCTGACTTTC. It is translated as CASRQPSGANVLTF. V usage is TRBV6-5 and J usage is TRBJ2-6; D unclear. Deletions cut 6 bases from V and 0 bases from J, with 6 bases between. In germline, CDR1 is MNHEY, CDR2 SVGAGI. The CDR3 extends over 14 amino acids.

The V gene is TRBV15, the J gene TRBJ2-3, with D possibly matching TRBD2 (8 bases). This CDR3 has 18 residues. Germline CDR1 reads LNHNV; CDR2 reads YYDKDF (reference sequence). The V end was cut by 1 base, the J end by 0 bases, with 17 bases between. The CDR3 here is CATSRVAGGQRSTDTQYF. The DNA for the CDR3 is TGTGCCACCAGCAGAGTTGCGGGGGGACAGCGGAGCACAGATACGCAGTATTTT.

The V and J genes are TRBV29-1 and TRBJ1-2, with D unclear. Germline CDR1 and CDR2: SQVTM and ANQGSEA. The CDR3 sequence is 11 residues long. The V end was cut by 5 bases, the J end by 7 bases, with 11 bases between. CDR3 sequence: CSVPREGGYTF. CDR3 sequence (DNA): TGCAGCGTTCCCCGGGAGGGTGGCTACACCTTC.

This clone has only a few counts. The J gene is TRBJ1-1, the V gene TRBV30, with D tentatively TRBD1 (5 bases). Germline assignment: CDR1 GTSNPN and CDR2 SVGIG (reference sequence). The CDR3 has 13 residues. Trimming left V 0 bases short and J 5 bases short, with 10 bases between. In nucleotides, the CDR3 is TGTGCCTGGAGTGTACAGGAGGGGACTGAAGCTTTCTTT. Its translation is CAWSVQEGTEAFF.

This chain joins TRBV19 and TRBJ1-5; no clear D. V was trimmed by 3 bases and J by 7 bases, leaving 10 bases between them. The CDR3 covers 13 residues. The germline gives CDR1 LNHDA, CDR2 SQIVND (reference sequence). Written as DNA, the CDR3 is TGTGCCAGTAGTATGATGGGGAGGCAGCCCCAGCATTTT. This sequence encodes CASSMMGRQPQHF.

The chain joins TRBV18 to TRBJ2-7; TRBD1 matches at 9 bases. This CDR3 has 14 amino acids. V shed 6 bases, J shed 6 bases, and the junction held 9 bases outside the gene matches. Looked up from germline, CDR1 is KGHSH and CDR2 is LQKENI. The CDR3 coding sequence is TGTGCCAGCTCTGCCGGGACAGGGAAGGGCGAGCAGTACTTC. Protein sequence: CASSAGTGKGEQYF.

The sample holds a few counts of this clone. The chain couples TRBV4-3 to TRBJ1-1; tentative D call: TRBD1 (5 bases). Germline V gives CDR1 LGHNA, CDR2 YSLEER. Trimming took 3 bases from V and 3 from J, leaving 11 bases between them. This CDR3 has 14 amino acids. The DNA of the CDR3 is TGCGCCAGCAGCCAGTACCAGGGTCACACTGAAGCTTTCTTT. It specifies CASSQYQGHTEAFF.